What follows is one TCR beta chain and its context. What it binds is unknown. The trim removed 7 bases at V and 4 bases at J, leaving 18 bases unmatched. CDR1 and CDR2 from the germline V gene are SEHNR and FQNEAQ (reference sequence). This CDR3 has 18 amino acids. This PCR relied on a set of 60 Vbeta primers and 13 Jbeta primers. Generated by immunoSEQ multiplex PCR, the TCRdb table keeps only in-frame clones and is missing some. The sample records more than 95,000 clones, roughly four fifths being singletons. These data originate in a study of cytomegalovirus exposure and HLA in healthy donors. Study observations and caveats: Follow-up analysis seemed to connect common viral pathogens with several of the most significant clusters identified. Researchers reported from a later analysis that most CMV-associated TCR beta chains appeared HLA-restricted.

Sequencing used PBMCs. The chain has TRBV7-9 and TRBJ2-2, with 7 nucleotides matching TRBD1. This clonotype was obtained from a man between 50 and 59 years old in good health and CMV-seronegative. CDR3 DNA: TGTGCCAGCAACGCTAATCTTCCGACAGGGTCTAGCACCGGGGAGCTGTTTTTT. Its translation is CASNANLPTGSSTGELFF.